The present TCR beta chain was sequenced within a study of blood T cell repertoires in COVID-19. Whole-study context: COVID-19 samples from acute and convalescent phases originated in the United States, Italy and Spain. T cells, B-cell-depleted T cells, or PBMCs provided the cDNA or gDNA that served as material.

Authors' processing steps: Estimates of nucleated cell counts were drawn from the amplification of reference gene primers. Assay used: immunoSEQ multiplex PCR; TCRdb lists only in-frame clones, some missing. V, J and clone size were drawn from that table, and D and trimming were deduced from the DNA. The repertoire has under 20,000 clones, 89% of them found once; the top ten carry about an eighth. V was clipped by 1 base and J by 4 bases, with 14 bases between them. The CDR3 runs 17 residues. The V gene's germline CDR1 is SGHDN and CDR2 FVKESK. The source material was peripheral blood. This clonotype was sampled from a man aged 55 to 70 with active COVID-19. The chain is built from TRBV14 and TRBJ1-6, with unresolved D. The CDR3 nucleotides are TGTGCCAGCAGCCAAGGGGTACAGTCTCCATATAATTCACCCCTCCACTTT. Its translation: CASSQGVQSPYNSPLHF. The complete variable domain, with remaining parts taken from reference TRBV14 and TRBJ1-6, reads EAGVTQFPSHSVIEKGQTVTLRCDPISGHDNLYWYRRVMGKEIKFLLHFVKESKQDESGMPNNRFLAERTGGTYSTLKVQPAELEDSGVYFCASSQGVQSPYNSPLHFGNGTRLTVT.